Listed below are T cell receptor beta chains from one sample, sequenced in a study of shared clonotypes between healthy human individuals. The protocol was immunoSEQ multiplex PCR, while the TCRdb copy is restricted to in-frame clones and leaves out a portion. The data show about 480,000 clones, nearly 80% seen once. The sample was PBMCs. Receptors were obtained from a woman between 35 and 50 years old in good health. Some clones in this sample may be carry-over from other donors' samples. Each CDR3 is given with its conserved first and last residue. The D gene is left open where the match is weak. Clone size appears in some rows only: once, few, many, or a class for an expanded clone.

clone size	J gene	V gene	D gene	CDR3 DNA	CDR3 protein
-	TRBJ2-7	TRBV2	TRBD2	TGTGCCAGCATCGTACTAGCGGATCCCTACGAGCAGTACTTC	CASIVLADPYEQYF
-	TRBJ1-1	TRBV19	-	TGTGCCAGTAGTTTCGGACCGGTGAGGAACACTGAAGCTTTCTTT	CASSFGPVRNTEAFF
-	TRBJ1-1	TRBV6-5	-	TGTGCCAGCAGGGGCGACGGTGAAGCTTTCTTT	CASRGDGEAFF
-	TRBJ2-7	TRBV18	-	TGTGCCAGCTCACCATCTCAGAGTGCCTACGAGCAGTACTTC	CASSPSQSAYEQYF
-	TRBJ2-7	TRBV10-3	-	TGTGCCATCACCTCGGGGAGCGGGTCCTACGAGCAGTACTTC	CAITSGSGSYEQYF
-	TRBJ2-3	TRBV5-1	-	TGCGCCAGCAGCGAAAGATCCGGGACGGGTAGGGATACGCAGTATTTT	CASSERSGTGRDTQYF
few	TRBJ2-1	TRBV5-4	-	TGTGCCAGCAGCCGGAGGGGGGGATACAATGAGCAGTTCTTC	CASSRRGGYNEQFF
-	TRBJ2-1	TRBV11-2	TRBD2	TGTGCCAGCAGCTCCACCTCGGGGCTAGCGGGGGCTAATGAGCAGTTCTTC	CASSSTSGLAGANEQFF
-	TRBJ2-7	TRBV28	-	TGTGCCAGCAGTTTAGGGCGTTACTCCTACGAGCAGTACTTC	CASSLGRYSYEQYF
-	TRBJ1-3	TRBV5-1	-	TGCGCCAGCAGTCCTAATGTAGGGAGCTCTGGAAACACCATATATTTT	CASSPNVGSSGNTIYF
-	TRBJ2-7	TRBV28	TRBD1	TGTGCCAGCAGGGGACAGGGTTCCTACGAGCAGTACTTC	CASRGQGSYEQYF
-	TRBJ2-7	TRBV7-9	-	TGTGCCAGAAAAAACAGGGAACCCTACGAGCAGTACTTC	CARKNREPYEQYF
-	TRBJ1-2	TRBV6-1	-	TGTGCCAGCAGTGAAGTAGCGGAATCGGCGGGCTATGGCTACACCTTC	CASSEVAESAGYGYTF
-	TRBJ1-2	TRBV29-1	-	TGCAGCGTTGAACTAAGGAAATCCCGCTATGGCTACACCTTC	CSVELRKSRYGYTF
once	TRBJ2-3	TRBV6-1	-	TGTGCCAGCAGGTCAGGGGGCACAGATACGCAGTATTTT	CASRSGGTDTQYF
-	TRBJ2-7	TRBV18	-	TGTGCCAGCTCACCCGAGCGCCCTCCCTACGAGCAGTACTTC	CASSPERPPYEQYF
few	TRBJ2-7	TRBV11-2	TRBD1	TGTGCCAGCAGCTTCCTAAACAGGGGGGTCTACGAGCAGTACTTC	CASSFLNRGVYEQYF
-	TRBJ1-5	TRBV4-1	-	TGCGTCAGCAGCCAAGGCCAGGGCCCGAATCAGCCCCAGCATTTT	CVSSQGQGPNQPQHF
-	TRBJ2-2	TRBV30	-	TGTGCCTGGGCCCTCGGGACTTCGAACACCGGGGAGCTGTTTTTT	CAWALGTSNTGELFF
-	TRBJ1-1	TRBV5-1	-	TGCGCCAGCAGCTTGAGTTGGGTTGAGGACACTGAAGCTTTCTTT	CASSLSWVEDTEAFF
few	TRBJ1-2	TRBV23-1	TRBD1	TGCGCCAGCAGTCCCCAGGTAGACAGGGGGTGGGTTTACTATGGCTACACCTTC	CASSPQVDRGWVYYGYTF
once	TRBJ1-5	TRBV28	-	TGTGCCAGCAGTTTATATCGAGGTCAGAATAGCAATCAGCCCCAGCATTTT	CASSLYRGQNSNQPQHF
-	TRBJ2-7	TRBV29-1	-	TGCAGCGTTGCCCATTCTTGGGGATCCGAGCAGTACTTC	CSVAHSWGSEQYF
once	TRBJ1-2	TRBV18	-	TGTGCCAGCTCACTGACAACTAGGGTTGGCTACACCTTC	CASSLTTRVGYTF
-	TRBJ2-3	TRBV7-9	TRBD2	TGTGCCAGCAGCCGAGGACTAGCGGGAAGTATCAACACAGATACGCAGTATTTT	CASSRGLAGSINTDTQYF
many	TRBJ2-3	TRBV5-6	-	TGTGCCAGCAGCTTGAATTTGGGGACGTCCACAGATACGCAGTATTTT	CASSLNLGTSTDTQYF
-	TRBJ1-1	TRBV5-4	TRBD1	TGTGCCAGCAGCTCAGCAACGACAGGGCCGGACACTGAAGCTTTCTTT	CASSSATTGPDTEAFF
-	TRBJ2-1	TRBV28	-	TGTGCCAGCAGCGTGGGCCCCTCGGTGAGGAATGAGCAGTTCTTC	CASSVGPSVRNEQFF
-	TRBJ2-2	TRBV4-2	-	TGTGCCAGCAGCCCCTTGGGGGGCCCCAACACCGGGGAGCTGTTTTTT	CASSPLGGPNTGELFF
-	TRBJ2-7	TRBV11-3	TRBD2	TGTGCCAGCAGCTCGGGGGGCGAGCAGTACTTC	CASSSGGEQYF
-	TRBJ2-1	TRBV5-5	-	TGTGCCAGCAGCCCAGCGGAGGTTAACAATGAGCAGTTCTTC	CASSPAEVNNEQFF
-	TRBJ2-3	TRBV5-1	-	TGCGCCAGCAGCTTGGGGGGCTCAGGGGTGTCAGATACGCAGTATTTT	CASSLGGSGVSDTQYF
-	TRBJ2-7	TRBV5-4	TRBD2	TGTGCCAGCAGCCCGGGACTAGCGGGGGTCTCCTACGAGCAGTACTTC	CASSPGLAGVSYEQYF
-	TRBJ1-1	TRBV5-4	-	TGTGCCAGCAGCCTCCCCGGGGGGACTGAAGCTTTCTTT	CASSLPGGTEAFF
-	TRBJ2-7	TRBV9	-	TGTGCCAGCAGCGTAGGGGGGGACAACGACTACGAGCAGTACTTC	CASSVGGDNDYEQYF
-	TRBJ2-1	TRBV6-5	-	TGTGCCAGCAGAAGGGACTTCCCCCACTACAATGAGCAGTTCTTC	CASRRDFPHYNEQFF
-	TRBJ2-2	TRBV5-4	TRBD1	TGTGCCAGCAGCTCTCCGGGACAGTACACCGGGGAGCTGTTTTTT	CASSSPGQYTGELFF
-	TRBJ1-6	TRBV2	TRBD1	TGTGCCAGCAGTGACGAGACCGACAGGGGTTTAACAGGATCACCCCTCCACTTT	CASSDETDRGLTGSPLHF
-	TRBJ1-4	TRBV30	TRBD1	TGTGCCTGGAGAGGAGGACAGGAGGGATGGGAAAAACTGTTTTTT	CAWRGGQEGWEKLFF
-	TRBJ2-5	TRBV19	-	TGTGCCAGTACCCCCGAGGAGTTCCAAGAGACCCAGTACTTC	CASTPEEFQETQYF
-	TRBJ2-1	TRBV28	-	TGTGCCAGCAGTATATTACTACGGAGCTCCTACAATGAGCAGTTCTTC	CASSILLRSSYNEQFF
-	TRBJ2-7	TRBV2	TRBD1	TGTGCCAGCACTCCCGACAGGGGAGTCTCCTACGAGCAGTACTTC	CASTPDRGVSYEQYF